This T cell receptor (beta chain) comes out of a study of blood T cell repertoires in COVID-19. Participant reports of clinical history set cohort assignment. Here immunoSEQ multiplex PCR was the method, and the copy in TCRdb shows in-frame clones only, minus some. The table records 300,000 to 450,000 clones, around 87% of them present only once. V was trimmed by 0 bases and J by 4 bases, leaving 8 bases between them. CDR3 size: 14 residues. Germline V lookup: CDR1 LGHNA, CDR2 YNFKEQ. Material: PBMCs or T cells enriched from blood (not recorded which). The receptor was derived from a man under 40 who had recovered from COVID-19. The gene calls are TRBV4-2 and TRBJ2-3; D is undetermined. The CDR3 sequence: CASSQDEQSDTQYF. For the CDR3, the DNA is TGTGCCAGCAGCCAAGATGAACAATCAGATACGCAGTATTTT.